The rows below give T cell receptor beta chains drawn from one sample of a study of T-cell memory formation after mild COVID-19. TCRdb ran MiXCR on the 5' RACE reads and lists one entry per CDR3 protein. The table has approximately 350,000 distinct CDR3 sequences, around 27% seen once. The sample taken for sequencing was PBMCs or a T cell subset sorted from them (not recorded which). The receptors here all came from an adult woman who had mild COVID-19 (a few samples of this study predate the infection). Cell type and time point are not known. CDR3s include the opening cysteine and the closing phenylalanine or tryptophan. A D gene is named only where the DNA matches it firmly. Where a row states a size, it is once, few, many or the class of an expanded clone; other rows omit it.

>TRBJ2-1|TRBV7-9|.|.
TGTGCCAGCCTCGGGGGTTTGAATGAGCAGTTCTTC
CASLGGLNEQFF
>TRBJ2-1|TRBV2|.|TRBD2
TGTGCCAGCAGTGAAGGAGCGGGAGACTTTTTCAATGAGCAGTTCTTC
CASSEGAGDFFNEQFF
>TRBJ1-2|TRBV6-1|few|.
TGTGCCAGCAGTGAAGGTGGAGGCTACACCTTC
CASSEGGGYTF
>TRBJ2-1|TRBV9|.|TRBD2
TGTGCCAGCAGCCCCCATGCGACTAGCGGGGGGGTAAATGAGCAGTTCTTC
CASSPHATSGGVNEQFF
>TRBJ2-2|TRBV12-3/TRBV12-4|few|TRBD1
TGTGCCAGCAGTTGGACAGGGGGTTGGACCGGGGAGCTGTTTTTT
CASSWTGGWTGELFF
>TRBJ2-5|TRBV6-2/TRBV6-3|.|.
TGTGCCAGCAGTAAATCCTCCGGGACCGTACAAGAGACCCAGTACTTC
CASSKSSGTVQETQYF
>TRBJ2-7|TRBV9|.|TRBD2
TGTGCCAGCAGCGTACAGGGCGGGAGCGGCTACGAGCAGTACTTC
CASSVQGGSGYEQYF
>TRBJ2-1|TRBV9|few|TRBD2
TGTGCCAGCAGCATACAGGGGCTAGCGGGGGGCTCACCCTACAATGAGCAGTTCTTC
CASSIQGLAGGSPYNEQFF
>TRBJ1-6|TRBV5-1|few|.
TGCGCCAGCAGCTCGAACGGGGGCATTAATTCACCCCTCCACTTT
CASSSNGGINSPLHF
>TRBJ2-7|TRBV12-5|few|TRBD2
TGTGCTAGTGGTTCATGGCTAGCGGGCGGTAGCTCCTACGAGCAGTACTTC
CASGSWLAGGSSYEQYF
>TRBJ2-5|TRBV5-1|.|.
TGCGCCAGCAGCGCGTGGCAAGAGACCCAGTACTTC
CASSAWQETQYF
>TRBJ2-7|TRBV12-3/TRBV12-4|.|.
TGTGCCAGCAGTTCTGGACGGGGCAGCTCCTACGAGCAGTACTTC
CASSSGRGSSYEQYF
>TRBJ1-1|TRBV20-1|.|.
TGCAGTGCTAGGGGGGCCTTGGACACTGAAGCTTTCTTT
CSARGALDTEAFF
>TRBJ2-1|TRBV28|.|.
TGTGCCAGCAGTTTATCGAGCTATGAGCAGTTCTTC
CASSLSSYEQFF
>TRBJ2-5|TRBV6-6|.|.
TGTGCCAGCAGTTACTTGAACCAAGAGACCCAGTACTTC
CASSYLNQETQYF
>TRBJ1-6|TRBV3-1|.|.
TGTGCCAGCAGTCGCAAGTTTCTTGGAGGTAATTCACCCCTCCACTTT
CASSRKFLGGNSPLHF
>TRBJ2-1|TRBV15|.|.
TGTGCCTATGGACACTACAATGAGCAGTTCTTC
CAYGHYNEQFF
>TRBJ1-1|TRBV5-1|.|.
TGCGCCAGCAGCTTACCGGGGGCCGGGAACACTGAAGCTTTCTTT
CASSLPGAGNTEAFF
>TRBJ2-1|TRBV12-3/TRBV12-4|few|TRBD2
TGTGCCAGCAGTTCCACTTCTAGCGGTAGGGGCAATGAGCAGTTCTTC
CASSSTSSGRGNEQFF
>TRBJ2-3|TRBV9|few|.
TGTGCCAGCAGCGTAGTAGGAAGCCCAAACACGCAGTATTTT
CASSVVGSPNTQYF
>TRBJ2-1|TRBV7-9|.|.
TGTGCCAGCAGCTTAGCGAACTGGAGCGGGCCCGTCGGCAATGAGCAGTTCTTC
CASSLANWSGPVGNEQFF
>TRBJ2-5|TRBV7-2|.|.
TGTGCCAGCAGCTTACTGGACCCGTATAGGGAGACCCAGTACTTC
CASSLLDPYRETQYF
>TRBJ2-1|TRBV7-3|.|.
TGTGCCAGCAGCGGCGGACAGACAAGAACAGCCTACAATGAGCAGTTCTTC
CASSGGQTRTAYNEQFF
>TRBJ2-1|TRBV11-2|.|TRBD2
TGTGCCAGCAGCTCCCTCAAAGCGGGGGGGCCAAAGGAGCAGTTCTTC
CASSSLKAGGPKEQFF
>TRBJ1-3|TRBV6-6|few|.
TGTGCCAGCAGTTACTCAACCTCGGGGCCCGGAAACACCATATATTTT
CASSYSTSGPGNTIYF
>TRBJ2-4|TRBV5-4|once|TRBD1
TGTGCCAGCAGCTCGGGACAGCTAAACATTCAGTACTTC
CASSSGQLNIQYF
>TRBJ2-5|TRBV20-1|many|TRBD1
TGCAGTGCTAGAGAGTTACAGGGGGACCTAGAGACCCAGTACTTC
CSARELQGDLETQYF
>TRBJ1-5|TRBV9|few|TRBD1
TGTGCCAGCAGCGTAGTGACAGGGGATAACCAGCCCCAGCATTTT
CASSVVTGDNQPQHF
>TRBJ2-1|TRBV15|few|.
TGTGCCACCAGCTCCAGCGAATACAATGAGCAGTTCTTC
CATSSSEYNEQFF
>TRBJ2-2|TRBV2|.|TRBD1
TGTGCCAGCAGTGACCCGGGACAGCTGAACACCGGGGAGCTGTTTTTT
CASSDPGQLNTGELFF
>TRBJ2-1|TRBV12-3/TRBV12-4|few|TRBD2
TGTGCCAGCAGGGGGACGGGGGGGGACAATGAGCAGTTCTTC
CASRGTGGDNEQFF
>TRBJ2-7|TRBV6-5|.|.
TGTGCCAGCAGGACAGGTCTCGAGCAGTACTTC
CASRTGLEQYF
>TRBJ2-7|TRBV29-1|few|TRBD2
TGCAGCGTTGAGTTCCGGGAGGGACCCTCCTACGAGCAGTACTTC
CSVEFREGPSYEQYF
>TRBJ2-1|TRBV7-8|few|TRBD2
TGTGCCAGCACCATACTAGCGTGGAATGAGCAGTTCTTC
CASTILAWNEQFF
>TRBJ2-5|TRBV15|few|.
TGTGCCACCAGCAGAGATAAGGGACAAGAGACCCAGTACTTC
CATSRDKGQETQYF
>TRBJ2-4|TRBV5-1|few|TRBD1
TGCGCCAGCAGCTCCGGGACAGGGGCCCGGGGACTAGCCAAAAACATTCAGTACTTC
CASSSGTGARGLAKNIQYF
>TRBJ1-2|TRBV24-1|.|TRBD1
TGTGCCACCAGCGATGGACAGGGCAACTATGGCTACACCTTC
CATSDGQGNYGYTF
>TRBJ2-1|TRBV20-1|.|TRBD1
TGCAGTGCGCAAAACCGGGACAGGGGAACCAATGAGCAGTTCTTC
CSAQNRDRGTNEQFF
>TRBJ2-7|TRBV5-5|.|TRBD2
TGTGCCAGCAGCTTTCCCGGGACTAGCATGCACGAGCAGTACTTC
CASSFPGTSMHEQYF
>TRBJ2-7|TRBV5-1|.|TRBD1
TGCGCCAGCAGCTTTACAGGGGTCCAAGGCGAGCAGTACTTC
CASSFTGVQGEQYF